This T cell receptor beta chain comes out of a study of cytomegalovirus exposure and HLA in healthy donors. The CDR3 spans 14 residues. V dropped 2 bases and J dropped 1 base, with 9 bases sitting between them. Germline V CDR1 and CDR2: MDHEN, SYDVKM. PCR was performed using 60 Vbeta and 13 Jbeta primers. In the original processing: It was a later analysis that counted around 85 million unique TCR beta chains, of which around 11 million were shared. Here immunoSEQ multiplex PCR was the method, and the copy in TCRdb shows in-frame clones only, minus some. V and J calls and clone size come straight from that table; D and trimming were deduced from the DNA. Of more than 150,000 clones listed, around 78% are singletons.

This rearrangement joins TRBV28 to TRBJ2-7; a possible D gene is TRBD2 (6 bases). The sequencing sample was made of PBMCs. This TCR derives from a man aged 40-50 years in good health and CMV-seronegative. The CDR3 is CASSLKGRSYEQYF. The DNA for the CDR3 is TGTGCCAGCAGTTTAAAAGGGAGGTCCTACGAGCAGTACTTC.